This T cell receptor beta chain emerged from a study of T cells in women clearing cervical HPV infection. Study findings and constraints: TRBV6-7 abundance was lower in cases than controls (approximately 0.1% versus 0.17%). CIN3+ cases had significantly higher TCR repertoire richness than controls, but evenness did not differ.

Germline-derived CDR1 and CDR2 are GTSNPN and SVGIG (reference sequence). The CDR3 contains 16 residues. V dropped 0 bases and J dropped 4 bases, with 16 bases sitting between them. TCRdb's copy holds only in-frame clones and misses some; the assay was immunoSEQ multiplex PCR. The sample table includes 20,000 to 25,000 clones. Worth noting for this clone: Its antigen is unidentified. The read gets to within 3 residues of the CDR3 end, and the germline J gene fills in the rest.

Prevalent HPV16 infections were excluded; only incident single HPV16 infections included. The genes are TRBV30 and TRBJ1-5, with D perhaps TRBD1 (5 bases). Sequencing was carried out using blood buffy coat. The TCR was taken from a woman aged 18-70 years with a cervical HPV16 infection that either progressed to CIN3+ or cleared (not recorded which). This CDR3 reads CAWSVKAGRSNQPQHF. Incomplete CDR3 DNA: TGTGCCTGGAGTGTAAAGGCAGGGAGGTCGAATCAGCCC.